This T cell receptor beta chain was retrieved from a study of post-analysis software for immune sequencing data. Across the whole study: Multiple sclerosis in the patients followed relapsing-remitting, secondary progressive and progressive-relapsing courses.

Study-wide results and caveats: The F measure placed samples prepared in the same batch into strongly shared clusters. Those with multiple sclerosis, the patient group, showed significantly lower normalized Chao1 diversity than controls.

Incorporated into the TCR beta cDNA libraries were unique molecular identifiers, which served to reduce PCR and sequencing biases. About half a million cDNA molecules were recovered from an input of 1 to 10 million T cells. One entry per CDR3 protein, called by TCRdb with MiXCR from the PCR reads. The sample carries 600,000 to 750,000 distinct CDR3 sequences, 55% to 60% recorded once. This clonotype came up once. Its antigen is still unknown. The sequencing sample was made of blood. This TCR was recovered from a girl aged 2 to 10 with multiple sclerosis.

CDR3 bases: TGTGCCAGCAGTTTATCAATAACCGACTCCTACAATGAGCAGTTCTTC. Amino acid sequence: CASSLSITDSYNEQFF. V gene TRBV27 combines with J gene TRBJ2-1; no clear D gene. Germline V CDR1 and CDR2: MNHEY, SMNVEV (reference sequence). This CDR3 has 16 residues. Trimming pared 0 bases from V and 0 bases from J, leaving 9 bases between.